A selection of T cell receptor beta chains follows, all from one sample in a study of blood T cell repertoires in COVID-19. Produced via immunoSEQ multiplex PCR; TCRdb's table is partial and in-frame only. Of 50,000 to 65,000 clones in the sample, around 90% were seen once. The sequenced sample consisted of peripheral blood. These TCRs come from a man aged 70 or older with acute or convalescent COVID-19. Both conserved end residues are part of each CDR3. D genes are given only for firm matches. Clone size is not always given. Where it is, it says once, few, many or a class for expanded clones.

d_call	v_call	j_call	clone_size	cdr3_nt	cdr3_aa
NA	TRBV30	TRBJ2-7	NA	TGTGCCTGCCGGAGCTCCTACGAGCAGTACTTC	CACRSSYEQYF
NA	TRBV6-5	TRBJ2-3	NA	TGTGCCAGCAGGGACAGATTTAGCACAGATACGCAGTATTTT	CASRDRFSTDTQYF
NA	TRBV12-3/TRBV12-4	TRBJ1-4	NA	TGTGCCAGCAGTTTGACACGGTCAAAACTGTTTTTT	CASSLTRSKLFF
NA	TRBV7-9	TRBJ2-5	NA	TGTGCCAGCAGCTTAGACAGGGACCAAGAGACCCAGTACTTC	CASSLDRDQETQYF
NA	TRBV5-4	TRBJ2-2	NA	TGTGCCAGCAGCCGTATCCTGGGGGCGGGCACCGGGGAGCTGTTTTTT	CASSRILGAGTGELFF
NA	TRBV27	TRBJ1-5	once	TGTGCCAGCAGTGACACAGGGTTCAGCAATCAGCCCCAGCATTTT	CASSDTGFSNQPQHF
TRBD1	TRBV29-1	TRBJ2-7	NA	TGCAGCGTTGAGGATAGGGGGCGCAGGGAGCAGTACTTC	CSVEDRGRREQYF
NA	TRBV7-9	TRBJ2-4	NA	TGTGCTACGACGGCGGCACTAGCCAAAAACATTCAGTACTTC	CATTAALAKNIQYF
TRBD2	TRBV5-1	TRBJ2-3	NA	TGCGCCAGCAGGCGGCTAGCGGGAGGTGAAGATACGCAGTATTTT	CASRRLAGGEDTQYF
TRBD2	TRBV19	TRBJ2-1	once	TGTGCCAGTAGTACCCCGACTAGCGGGAGTTACAATGAGCAGTTCTTC	CASSTPTSGSYNEQFF
NA	TRBV29-1	TRBJ1-5	NA	TGCAGCGTTGAAGGACAGGTCGGTCAGCCCCAGCATTTT	CSVEGQVGQPQHF
TRBD1	TRBV5-1	TRBJ2-7	NA	TGCGCCAGCAGCTGGGGGACAGGGAGGCTCTACGAGCAGTACTTC	CASSWGTGRLYEQYF
NA	TRBV5-1	TRBJ2-1	once	TGCGCCAGCAGCTTGGCTAACTACAATGAGCAGTTCTTC	CASSLANYNEQFF
NA	TRBV5-8	TRBJ1-4	once	TGTGCCAGCAGCCCCCAGGGCTTTTCCCGGGAAAAACTGTTTTTT	CASSPQGFSREKLFF